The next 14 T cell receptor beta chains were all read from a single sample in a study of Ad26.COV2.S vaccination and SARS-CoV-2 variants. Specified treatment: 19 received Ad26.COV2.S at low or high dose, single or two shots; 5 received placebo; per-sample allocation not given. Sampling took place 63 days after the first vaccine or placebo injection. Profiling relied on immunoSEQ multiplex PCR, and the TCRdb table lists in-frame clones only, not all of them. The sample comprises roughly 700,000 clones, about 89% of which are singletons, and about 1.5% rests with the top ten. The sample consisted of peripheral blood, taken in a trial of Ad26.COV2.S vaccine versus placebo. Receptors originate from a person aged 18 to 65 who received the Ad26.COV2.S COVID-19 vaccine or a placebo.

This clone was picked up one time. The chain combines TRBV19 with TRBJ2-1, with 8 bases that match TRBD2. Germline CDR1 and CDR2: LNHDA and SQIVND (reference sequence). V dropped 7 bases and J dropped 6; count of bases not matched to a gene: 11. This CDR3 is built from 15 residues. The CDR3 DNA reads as TGTGCCAGTATGCGGGGGGATAGGATTGTCAATGAGCAGTTCTTC. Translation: CASMRGDRIVNEQFF.

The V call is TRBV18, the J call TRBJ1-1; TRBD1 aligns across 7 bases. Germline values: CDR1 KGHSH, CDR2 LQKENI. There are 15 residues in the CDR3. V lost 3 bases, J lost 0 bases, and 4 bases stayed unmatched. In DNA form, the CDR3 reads TGTGCCAGCTCACCCGGGACAGAAATGAACACTGAAGCTTTCTTT. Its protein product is CASSPGTEMNTEAFF.

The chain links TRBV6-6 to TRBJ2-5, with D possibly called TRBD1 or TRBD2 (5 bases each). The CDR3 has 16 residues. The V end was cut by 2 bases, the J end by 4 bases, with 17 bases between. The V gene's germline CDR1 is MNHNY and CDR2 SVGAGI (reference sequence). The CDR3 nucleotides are TGTGCCAGCAGTTACGGGCAGGTGGGGGTCGGAGAGACCCAGTACTTC. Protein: CASSYGQVGVGETQYF.

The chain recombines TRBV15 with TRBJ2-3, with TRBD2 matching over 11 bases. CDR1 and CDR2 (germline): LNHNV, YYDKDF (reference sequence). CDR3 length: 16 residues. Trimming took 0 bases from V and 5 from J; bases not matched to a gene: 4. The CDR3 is CATSRELAGAGDTQYF. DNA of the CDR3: TGTGCCACCAGCAGAGAACTAGCGGGAGCGGGAGATACGCAGTATTTT.

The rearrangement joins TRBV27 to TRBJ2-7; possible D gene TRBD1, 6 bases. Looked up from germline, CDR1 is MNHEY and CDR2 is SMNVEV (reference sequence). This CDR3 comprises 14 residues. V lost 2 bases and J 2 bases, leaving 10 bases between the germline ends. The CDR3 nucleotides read TGTGCCAGCAGTTTACACAGGGAAGCCTACGAGCAGTACTTC. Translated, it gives CASSLHREAYEQYF.

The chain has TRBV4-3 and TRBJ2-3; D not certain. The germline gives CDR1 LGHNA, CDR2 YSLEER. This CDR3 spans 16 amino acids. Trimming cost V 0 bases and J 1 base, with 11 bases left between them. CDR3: CASSQDRQAGTDTQYF. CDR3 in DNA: TGCGCCAGCAGCCAAGATAGGCAGGCCGGCACAGATACGCAGTATTTT.

The CDR3 is CATSGASGNQETQYF. The CDR3 DNA sequence: TGTGCCACCAGTGGAGCTAGCGGGAACCAAGAGACCCAGTACTTC. The rearrangement uses TRBV24-1 and TRBJ2-5, with 9 bases matching TRBD2. Per germline, CDR1 KGHDR and CDR2 SFDVKD. The CDR3 consists of 15 residues. V was clipped by 5 bases and J by 0 bases; unmatched bases: 3.

The CDR3 nucleotides read TGTGCCAGTAGCCATATTACAGGGGGCAGGAATGAGCAGTTCTTC. Its translation: CASSHITGGRNEQFF. The V and J genes are TRBV19 and TRBJ2-1; 9 nucleotides line up with TRBD1. The trim removed 6 bases at V and 7 bases at J, leaving 10 bases unmatched. This CDR3 has 15 amino acids. Germline CDR1 LNHDA, CDR2 SQIVND (reference sequence).

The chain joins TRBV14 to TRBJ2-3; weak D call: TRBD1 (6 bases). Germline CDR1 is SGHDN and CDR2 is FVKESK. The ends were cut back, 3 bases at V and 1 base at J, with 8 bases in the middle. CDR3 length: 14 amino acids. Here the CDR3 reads CASSHDRRTDTQYF. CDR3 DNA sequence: TGTGCCAGCAGCCACGACAGGCGCACAGATACGCAGTATTTT. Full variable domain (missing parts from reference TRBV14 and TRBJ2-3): EAGVTQFPSHSVIEKGQTVTLRCDPISGHDNLYWYRRVMGKEIKFLLHFVKESKQDESGMPNNRFLAERTGGTYSTLKVQPAELEDSGVYFCASSHDRRTDTQYFGPGTRLTVL.

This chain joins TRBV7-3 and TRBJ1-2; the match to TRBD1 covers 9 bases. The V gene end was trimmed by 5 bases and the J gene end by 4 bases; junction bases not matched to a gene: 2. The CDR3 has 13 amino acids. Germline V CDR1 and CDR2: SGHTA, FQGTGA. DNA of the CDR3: TGTGCCAGCAGCCGGGGACAGGGCTATGGCTACACCTTC. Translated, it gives CASSRGQGYGYTF.

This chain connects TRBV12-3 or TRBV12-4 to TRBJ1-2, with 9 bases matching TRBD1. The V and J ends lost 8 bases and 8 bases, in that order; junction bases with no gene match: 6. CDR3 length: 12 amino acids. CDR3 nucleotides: TGTGCCAGCGGATGGACAGGGGTGGGCTACACCTTC. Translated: CASGWTGVGYTF.

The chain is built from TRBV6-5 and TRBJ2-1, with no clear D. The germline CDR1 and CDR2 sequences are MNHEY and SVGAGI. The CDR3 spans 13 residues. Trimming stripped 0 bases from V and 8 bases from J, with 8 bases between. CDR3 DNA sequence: TGTGCCAGCAGTTACTCGTATGAGTATGAGCAGTTCTTC. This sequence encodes CASSYSYEYEQFF.

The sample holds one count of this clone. CDR3 in amino acids: CASTIGETQYF. The CDR3, as DNA: TGTGCCAGTACCATAGGGGAGACCCAGTACTTC. This rearrangement joins TRBV19 to TRBJ2-5; the D is unclear. V was cut by 7 bases and J by 5 bases, with 8 bases left in between. The V gene's germline CDR1 is LNHDA and CDR2 SQIVND (reference sequence). The CDR3 is 11 amino acids.

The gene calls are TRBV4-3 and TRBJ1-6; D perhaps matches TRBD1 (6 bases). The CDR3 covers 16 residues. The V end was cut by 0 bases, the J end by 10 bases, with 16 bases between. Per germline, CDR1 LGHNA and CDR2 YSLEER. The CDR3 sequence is CASSQEVSGALSPLHF. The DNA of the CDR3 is TGCGCCAGCAGCCAAGAGGTCTCAGGGGCTTTGTCACCCCTCCACTTT.